The next 8 T cell receptor beta chains were all read from a single sample in a study of T cell repertoires in cytomegalovirus infection (dated by TCRdb to the late 2010s). Reading the label with the study, this specimen's treatment or condition is: in vitro stimulation with specific CMV peptide epitopes to enrich CMV-specific T cells. This sample was sequenced with an Illumina HiSeq 1500. TCRdb ran its own pipeline on the public reads, namely fastp trimming at Q25 and MiXCR clone calling, and kept in-frame beta chains. Each CDR3 protein appears once, grouped with its most common genes and DNA. The sample data list about 830,000 distinct CDR3 sequences, and around a third of these were observed just once. In total, the top ten clones hold around 11% of the sample. Their recognized antigens are unknown. Sequences were derived from cultured CD8+ T cells from PBMCs, sampled from culture after CMV antigen stimulation. Receptor source: a human donor in good health (CMV status not recorded). Some clones in this sample may be carry-over from other donors' samples.

Concerning this clonotype: A much larger clone differs from this one at a single base, so this may be a read error. The J gene is TRBJ2-5, the V gene TRBV7-3; 7 nucleotides line up with TRBD1. The CDR3 extends over 16 amino acids. Germline loops: CDR1 SGHTA, CDR2 FQGTGA. CDR3 in amino acids: CACSLGLQGPGETQYF. CDR3 nucleotide sequence: TGTGCCTGCAGCTTAGGTCTACAGGGGCCGGGGGAGACCCAGTACTTC.

The J gene is TRBJ1-4, the V gene TRBV9; TRBD1 aligns across 7 bases. CDR1 and CDR2 (germline): SGDLS, YYNGEE. V lost 0 bases and J lost 3; bases outside the gene matches: 8. CDR3 length equals 17 residues. As DNA, the CDR3 is TGTGCCAGCAGCGTAGAGGGCAGGGGGTTGGCTAATGAAAAACTGTTTTTT. This gives the protein CASSVEGRGLANEKLFF. The variable domain in full, with the rest retrieved from reference TRBV9 and TRBJ1-4, is DSGVTQTPKHLITATGQRVTLRCSPRSGDLSVYWYQQSLDQGLQFLIQYYNGEERAKGNILERFSAQQFPDLHSELNLSSLELGDSALYFCASSVEGRGLANEKLFFGSGTQLSVL.

This clonotype was detected only a few times. The chain uses TRBV7-3 and TRBJ2-1; no definite D call. Deletions cut 3 bases from V and 5 bases from J, with 5 bases between. The CDR3 has 12 residues. Germline lookup yields CDR1 SGHTA and CDR2 FQGTGA. CDR3 DNA: TGTGCCAGCAGCTTCTTAGACAATGAGCAGTTCTTC. As protein: CASSFLDNEQFF.

The CDR3 is CASSLWDGGNYGYTF. CDR3 nucleotides: TGTGCCAGCAGCTTATGGGATGGAGGGAACTATGGCTACACCTTC. This sequence joins TRBV7-2 and TRBJ1-2; D unclear. The germline gives CDR1 SGHTA, CDR2 FQGNSA. This CDR3 contains 15 residues. Trimming removed 2 bases at V and 2 bases at J, with 12 bases between.

The table lists this clonotype with a few counts. This chain uses TRBV4-1 with TRBJ2-1; possibly TRBD2 for D (5 bases). Germline CDR1 MGHRA, CDR2 YSYEKL. V lost 0 bases, J lost 8 bases, and 8 bases lay in between. The length of the CDR3 is 13 residues. For the CDR3, the DNA is TGCGCCAGCAGCCAAGATGAGGGCTATGAGCAGTTCTTC. Amino acids: CASSQDEGYEQFF.

The table lists this clonotype with a few counts. V is TRBV12-3 or TRBV12-4 and J is TRBJ2-6; D possibly uses TRBD1 or TRBD2 (5 bases each). The CDR3 consists of 17 residues. V was shortened by 4 bases and J by 4 bases, with 17 bases between the two germline ends. CDR3 region: CASSYWGSAKGANVLTF. In DNA form, the CDR3 reads TGTGCCAGCAGTTATTGGGGGTCCGCGAAAGGGGCCAACGTCCTGACTTTC.

Comments on this clonotype: An end of the junction differs from the germline gene, which may be a read error. The V and J genes are TRBV7-6 and TRBJ1-6, with D possibly matching TRBD1 (5 bases). This CDR3 contains 14 residues. Germline CDR1 and CDR2: SGHVS and FNYEAQ. The DNA of the CDR3 is TGTGCTAGCAGCTTAGGGGACGACGGCTCACCCCTCCACTTT. This translates into CASSLGDDGSPLHF.

This clonotype was observed a few times. The genes are TRBV7-6 and TRBJ2-5, with 9 nucleotides matching TRBD2. Germline V CDR1 and CDR2: SGHVS, FNYEAQ. V lost 1 base, J lost 3 bases, and 3 bases stayed unmatched. This CDR3 is 15 amino acids long. In DNA, the CDR3 is TGTGCCAGCAGCTTAGTGGCTAGCGGGGAAGAGACCCAGTACTTC. Protein: CASSLVASGEETQYF.